Below are 10 T cell receptor beta chains sequenced from a single sample in a study of T cells after yellow fever vaccination. TCRdb analysed the 5' RACE reads with MiXCR anew, one entry per CDR3 protein. Of under 550,000 distinct CDR3 sequences in the sample, just over 20% were seen once. Sequencing was performed on PBMCs, taken less than 25 days after the first yellow fever vaccination. Receptors were obtained from a man between 18 and 29 years old who received the YFV17D yellow fever vaccine.

This rearrangement joins TRBV7-9 to TRBJ2-5; tentative D call: TRBD1 (5 bases). V lost 5 bases and J lost 1, with 14 bases in between. This CDR3 is built from 15 residues. Germline assignment: CDR1 SEHNR and CDR2 FQNEAQ (reference sequence). The CDR3 region has the DNA TGTGCCAGCAGCGCTCTTGGGGCGGCCCAAGAGACCCAGTACTTC. Protein sequence: CASSALGAAQETQYF. Supplemented by reference TRBV7-9 and TRBJ2-5, the full variable domain reads DTGVSQNPRHKITKRGQNVTFRCDPISEHNRLYWYRQTLGQGPEFLTYFQNEAQLEKSRLLSDRFSAERPKGSFSTLEIQRTEQGDSAMYLCASSALGAAQETQYFGPGTRLLVL.

The chain combines TRBV4-1 with TRBJ1-5, with 8 bases that match TRBD1. The CDR3 totals 17 residues. Germline-derived CDR1 and CDR2 are MGHRA and YSYEKL. Unmatched junction bases numbered 6, after V lost 0 bases and J lost 2 bases. The CDR3 DNA follows: TGCGCCAGCAGCCAAGAGACAGGGGCGCGAGGCAATCAGCCCCAGCATTTT. Translation: CASSQETGARGNQPQHF.

The rearrangement joins TRBV19 to TRBJ1-2; D gene unclear. Germline lookup yields CDR1 LNHDA and CDR2 SQIVND (reference sequence). V was clipped by 4 bases and J by 3 bases, with 9 bases between them. The CDR3 runs 13 residues. The CDR3, as DNA: TGTGCCAGTAGTAGGCTCGCCCACTATGGCTACACCTTC. Translating it yields CASSRLAHYGYTF.

This rearrangement joins TRBV4-3 to TRBJ1-2; D is perhaps TRBD1 (6 bases). The CDR3 sequence is 15 residues long. Germline CDR1 reads LGHNA; CDR2 reads YSLEER. V lost 0 bases, J lost 6 bases, and 14 bases lay in between. The CDR3 nucleotides are TGCGCCAGCAGCCAAGATGCGGGGGCGAAAAATGGCTACACCTTC. It codes for CASSQDAGAKNGYTF.

The chain has TRBV5-6 and TRBJ2-3; tentatively, D is TRBD2 (6 bases). Germline CDR1 is SGHDT and CDR2 is YYEEEE. This CDR3 is built from 17 residues. Trimming pared 0 bases from V and 3 bases from J, leaving 17 bases between. CDR3 loop: CASSLDVSGEPTDTQYF. The CDR3 bases are TGTGCCAGCAGCTTGGACGTGTCGGGGGAACCAACAGATACGCAGTATTTT. The complete variable domain, with remaining parts taken from reference TRBV5-6 and TRBJ2-3, reads DAGVTQSPTHLIKTRGQQVTLRCSPKSGHDTVSWYQQALGQGPQFIFQYYEEEERQRGNFPDRFSGHQFPNYSSELNVNALLLGDSALYLCASSLDVSGEPTDTQYFGPGTRLTVL.

This clonotype has a count of ten or more. V gene TRBV7-2 combines with J gene TRBJ2-5; 9 nucleotides align to TRBD1. The germline V gene has CDR1 SGHTA and CDR2 FQGNSA. J was trimmed by 5 bases and V by 5 bases; bases with no gene match: 6. The CDR3 consists of 14 residues. The CDR3 sequence: CASSLDRGRETQYF. In DNA form, the CDR3 reads TGTGCCAGCAGCCTGGACAGGGGTCGCGAGACCCAGTACTTC.

The CDR3 DNA sequence: TGTGCCAGCAGCTTAGGTTTTTGGGCGCGGAGGGAAGAGACCCAGTACTTC. Translated: CASSLGFWARREETQYF. The J gene is TRBJ2-5, the V gene TRBV11-2, with D maybe TRBD2 (6 bases). The CDR3 runs 17 residues. CDR1 SGHAT and CDR2 FQNNGV come from the germline V gene. V gave up 1 base and J gave up 3 bases, with 18 bases separating them. The whole variable domain, remainder taken from reference TRBV11-2 and TRBJ2-5, is EAGVAQSPRYKIIEKRQSVAFWCNPISGHATLYWYQQILGQGPKLLIQFQNNGVVDDSQLPKDRFSAERLKGVDSTLKIQPAKLEDSAVYLCASSLGFWARREETQYFGPGTRLLVL.

V usage is TRBV7-7 and J usage is TRBJ1-4; the D gene is possibly TRBD1 (5 bases). Trimming cost V 5 bases and J 5 bases, with 15 bases left between them. Per the germline V gene, CDR1 is SSHAT and CDR2 is FNYEAQ (reference sequence). The CDR3 sequence is 15 residues long. As DNA, the CDR3 is TGTGCCAGCAGCCCCGACGGGACTCTCAATGAAAAACTGTTTTTT. It codes for CASSPDGTLNEKLFF.

This chain joins TRBV5-6 and TRBJ1-5; possibly TRBD1 for D (5 bases). The CDR3 is made up of 13 amino acids. V was shortened by 2 bases and J by 3 bases, with 6 bases between the two germline ends. Germline loops: CDR1 SGHDT, CDR2 YYEEEE. In DNA, the CDR3 is TGTGCCAGCAGCTTCAGGGACAATCAGCCCCAGCATTTT. Translation gives CASSFRDNQPQHF.

This clonotype was seen a handful of times. V and J are TRBV7-3 and TRBJ2-4, with 8 bases identical to TRBD2. CDR1 and CDR2 from the germline V gene are SGHTA and FQGTGA. The V and J ends lost 7 bases and 5 bases, in that order; junction bases with no gene match: 7. The CDR3 covers 14 residues. CDR3 protein: CASIARGLENIQYF. The CDR3 DNA reads TGTGCCAGCATCGCCCGGGGACTAGAAAACATTCAGTACTTC.